Below are 5 T cell receptor beta chains sequenced from a single sample in a study of Graves' ophthalmopathy and Graves' hyperthyroidism (dated by TCRdb to the late 2010s). Sequencer: Illumina HiSeq 2000. For repertoire sequencing, the TCR beta CDR3 regions were amplified from RNA transcripts. The first round of RT-PCR was done with HTBI primers and the Qiagen OneStep RT-PCR kit, and was followed by a second round of multiplex PCR, then size selection and purification. TCRdb reran the public reads through fastp at Q25 and MiXCR, keeping productive beta chains. Rows are unified per CDR3 protein, each entry keeping the most common DNA and genes. The sample table holds over a million distinct CDR3 sequences, of which 35% to 40% were seen once. Of the sample, 11% is held by the ten largest clones. Material: peripheral blood or thyroid tissue (not recorded which). The receptors stem from an adult man with Graves' hyperthyroidism.

The chain carries TRBV7-2 and TRBJ1-1; D is undetermined. V lost 5 bases and J lost 1, with 11 bases in between. This CDR3 contains 14 residues. Germline V CDR1 and CDR2: SGHTA, FQGNSA. In DNA, the CDR3 is TGTGCCAGCAGCACCAACGCCGGGAACACTGAAGCTTTCTTT. It translates to CASSTNAGNTEAFF. The full variable domain, completed using reference TRBV7-2 and TRBJ1-1, is GAGVSQSPSNKVTEKGKDVELRCDPISGHTALYWYRQSLGQGLEFLIYFQGNSAPDKSGLPSDRFSAERTGGSVSTLTIQRTQQEDSAVYLCASSTNAGNTEAFFGQGTRLTVV.

This chain joins TRBV7-2 and TRBJ2-5; weak D call: TRBD1 (6 bases). This CDR3 spans 14 amino acids. V gave up 1 base and J gave up 6 bases, with 12 bases separating them. Germline-derived CDR1 and CDR2 are SGHTA and FQGNSA. The CDR3 sequence is CASSLVSQGKTQYF. The CDR3 bases are TGTGCCAGCAGCTTAGTCAGCCAGGGGAAGACCCAGTACTTC.

This clonotype was seen at least ten times. CDR3 residues: CASSFGGPATEAFF. The DNA of the CDR3 is TGTGCCAGCAGCTTCGGGGGGCCCGCGACTGAAGCTTTCTTT. J is TRBJ1-1 and V is TRBV7-3, with D tentatively TRBD1 (6 bases). Trimming shortened V by 3 bases and J by 5 bases, and 13 bases separated the two germline ends. CDR1 and CDR2 from the germline V gene are SGHTA and FQGTGA. The CDR3 sequence is 14 residues long.

This clonotype came up many times. The V gene is TRBV6-6, the J gene TRBJ1-1, with no clear D. Per the germline V gene, CDR1 is MNHNY and CDR2 is SVGAGI (reference sequence). The CDR3 sequence is 11 residues long. Between the trimmed V and J ends, which lost 2 bases and 10 bases, there was a span of 8 bases. The CDR3 sequence: CASSYNRGAFF. The DNA for the CDR3 is TGTGCCAGCAGTTACAATCGGGGAGCTTTCTTT.

This clonotype was seen a handful of times. The chain combines TRBV29-1 with TRBJ1-2; no clear D. Trimming left V 4 bases short and J 3 bases short, with 9 bases between. The CDR3 is 12 amino acids. Per the germline V gene, CDR1 is SQVTM and CDR2 is ANQGSEA. The CDR3 sequence is CSVAQVDYGYTF. In DNA form, the CDR3 reads TGCAGCGTTGCCCAGGTCGACTATGGCTACACCTTC.